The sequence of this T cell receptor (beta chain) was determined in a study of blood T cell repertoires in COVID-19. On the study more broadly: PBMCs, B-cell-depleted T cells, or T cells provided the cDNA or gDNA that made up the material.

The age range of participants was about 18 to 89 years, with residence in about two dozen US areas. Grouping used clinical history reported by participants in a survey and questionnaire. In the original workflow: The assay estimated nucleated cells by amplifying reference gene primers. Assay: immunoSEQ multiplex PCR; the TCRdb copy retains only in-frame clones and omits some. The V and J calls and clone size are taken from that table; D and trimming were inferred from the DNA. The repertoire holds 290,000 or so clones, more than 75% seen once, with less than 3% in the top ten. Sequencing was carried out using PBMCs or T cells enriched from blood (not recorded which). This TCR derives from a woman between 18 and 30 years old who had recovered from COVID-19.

CDR3 loop: CASSLGDSPTWEQYF. The CDR3 coding sequence is TGTGCCAGCAGCCTAGGAGACTCGCCAACTTGGGAGCAGTACTTC. The rearrangement links TRBV4-2 to TRBJ2-7; D is unresolved. Trimming took 4 bases from V and 7 from J, leaving 20 bases between them. The CDR3 consists of 15 residues. Germline V gene sequence: CDR1 LGHNA, CDR2 YNFKEQ.